The rows below give T cell receptor beta chains drawn from one sample of a study of blood T cell repertoires in COVID-19. Assay: immunoSEQ multiplex PCR; the TCRdb copy retains only in-frame clones and omits some. Here the sample spans more than 60,000 clones, less than 90% being singletons. Sequenced sample: peripheral blood. These receptors were collected from a man in his fifties or sixties with acute or convalescent COVID-19. The CDR3 runs from the conserved cysteine through the conserved F or W. The D gene is left open where the match is weak. Clone size is given for some rows only: seen once, a few or many times, or a class if the clone is expanded.

TRBV9	TRBJ2-7	.	TRBD1	CASSRGGIDEQYF	TGTGCCAGCAGCCGAGGGGGCATCGACGAGCAGTACTTC
TRBV9	TRBJ1-2	.	TRBD1	CASRGQGAHGYTF	TGTGCCAGCAGAGGACAGGGGGCGCATGGCTACACCTTC
TRBV7-2	TRBJ2-1	once	TRBD2	CASRFGLAGDNEQFF	TGTGCCAGCAGATTCGGACTAGCGGGAGATAATGAGCAGTTCTTC
TRBV27	TRBJ2-2	.	.	CASTLRQTSDTGELFF	TGTGCCAGCACCCTACGACAGACGTCGGACACCGGGGAGCTGTTTTTT
TRBV2	TRBJ2-3	.	.	CASSELGGGPTDTQYF	TGTGCCAGCAGTGAACTTGGGGGCGGCCCCACAGATACGCAGTATTTT
TRBV11-2	TRBJ2-7	.	TRBD2	CASSFTGGIAYEQYF	TGTGCCAGCAGCTTTACGGGAGGGATAGCCTACGAGCAGTACTTC
TRBV9	TRBJ2-1	.	.	CASSVVPRQVGGNEQFF	TGTGCCAGCAGCGTAGTACCGCGGCAGGTCGGGGGCAATGAGCAGTTCTTC
TRBV9	TRBJ1-2	.	TRBD1	CASSSRQGVYGYTF	TGTGCCAGCAGCTCCAGACAGGGGGTCTATGGCTACACCTTC
TRBV2	TRBJ2-1	.	TRBD2	CASREPGLAGYNEQFF	TGTGCCAGCAGGGAACCGGGACTAGCAGGGTACAATGAGCAGTTCTTC
TRBV12-3/TRBV12-4	TRBJ2-2	.	.	CAIGDSNTGELFF	TGTGCCATCGGGGACTCCAACACCGGGGAGCTGTTTTTT
TRBV9	TRBJ2-5	.	TRBD2	CASSPRTSGRGETQYF	TGTGCCAGCAGCCCCCGGACTAGCGGGAGGGGTGAGACCCAGTACTTC
TRBV19	TRBJ2-3	.	TRBD1	CARGPLDRGDDTQYF	TGTGCCAGGGGACCTTTGGACAGGGGGGATGATACGCAGTATTTT
TRBV4-3	TRBJ1-6	.	TRBD1	CASSQGPHRGPDSPLHF	TGCGCCAGCAGCCAGGGACCCCACAGGGGGCCGGATTCACCCCTCCACTTT
TRBV5-1	TRBJ1-1	.	.	CASSLGGNTEAFF	TGCGCCAGCAGCTTAGGGGGGAACACTGAAGCTTTCTTT
TRBV18	TRBJ2-1	once	TRBD2	CASSPPMRGYNEQFF	TGTGCCAGCTCACCACCGATGCGGGGGTACAATGAGCAGTTCTTC
TRBV7-2	TRBJ2-2	.	.	CASSLGGITYVGELFF	TGTGCCAGCAGCTTAGGCGGGATAACCTACGTAGGGGAGCTGTTTTTT
TRBV28	TRBJ2-1	.	.	CASSTGSHSYNEQFF	TGTGCCAGCAGTACAGGGTCCCACTCCTACAATGAGCAGTTCTTC
TRBV6-5	TRBJ1-1	once	.	CASSHPETNTEAFF	TGTGCCAGCAGTCACCCGGAGACGAACACTGAAGCTTTCTTT
TRBV3-1/TRBV3-2	TRBJ2-7	.	TRBD2	CASSQDPGTSGDF	TGTGCCAGCAGCCAAGACCCTGGGACTAGCGGGGACTTC
TRBV7-8	TRBJ2-1	.	TRBD2	CASSIGGAGGNYNEQFF	TGTGCCAGCAGCATAGGGGGAGCGGGAGGGAACTACAATGAGCAGTTCTTC
TRBV9	TRBJ2-1	.	TRBD2	CASSVTWGGNEQFF	TGTGCCAGCAGCGTAACGTGGGGGGGTAATGAGCAGTTCTTC
TRBV24-1	TRBJ2-3	.	.	CATSGERAAADTQYF	TGTGCCACCAGTGGAGAGCGGGCGGCTGCAGATACGCAGTATTTT
TRBV14	TRBJ2-7	.	TRBD2	CASSWSSGYYEQYF	TGTGCCAGCAGCTGGAGTAGCGGGTACTACGAGCAGTACTTC
TRBV4-1	TRBJ1-1	once	.	CASRGILRGTEAFF	TGCGCCAGCAGGGGAATCTTGCGGGGGACTGAAGCTTTCTTT
TRBV7-6	TRBJ1-2	.	TRBD1	CASSIGTGRNYGYTF	TGTGCCAGCAGCATTGGGACAGGGCGAAACTATGGCTACACCTTC
TRBV5-1	TRBJ2-3	.	TRBD1	CASSNGQGQSTDTQYF	TGCGCCAGCAGCAACGGACAGGGGCAGAGCACAGATACGCAGTATTTT
TRBV3-1/TRBV3-2	TRBJ1-1	.	.	CASTPREHERKAFF	TGTGCCAGCACCCCCCGTGAACACGAACGTAAAGCTTTCTTT
TRBV18	TRBJ1-1	.	.	CASSPGGRGTEAFF	TGTGCCAGCTCACCGGGGGGGCGCGGGACTGAAGCTTTCTTT
TRBV28	TRBJ1-4	few	.	CASSLRDEKLFF	TGTGCCAGCAGTTTGAGGGATGAAAAACTGTTTTTT
TRBV18	TRBJ2-7	.	.	CASSPGREAEQYF	TGTGCCAGCTCACCGGGGCGCGAGGCCGAGCAGTACTTC
TRBV6-6	TRBJ1-1	.	.	CASSYPSRENTEAFF	TGTGCCAGCAGTTACCCCTCACGGGAGAACACTGAAGCTTTCTTT
TRBV11-3	TRBJ2-7	.	.	CASSLARPYEQYF	TGTGCCAGCAGCTTAGCCAGGCCCTACGAGCAGTACTTC
TRBV3-1/TRBV3-2	TRBJ2-1	.	TRBD2	CASSPSWGEGSYNEQFF	TGTGCCAGCAGCCCCTCTTGGGGGGAGGGGTCTTACAATGAGCAGTTCTTC
TRBV6-1	TRBJ2-2	.	.	CASSELQRHAGELFF	TGTGCCAGCAGTGAACTCCAGCGGCATGCCGGGGAGCTGTTTTTT
TRBV28	TRBJ2-1	.	TRBD1	CASSLATRDRGNNEQFF	TGTGCCAGCAGTTTAGCAACCCGGGACAGGGGAAACAATGAGCAGTTCTTC
TRBV6-6	TRBJ2-7	.	.	CASSSSSSREQYF	TGTGCCAGCAGTTCATCTTCTAGTCGCGAGCAGTACTTC
TRBV6-5	TRBJ2-3	.	TRBD1	CASSLGQGTDTQYF	TGTGCCAGCAGTTTAGGACAGGGCACAGATACGCAGTATTTT
TRBV19	TRBJ2-2	.	TRBD2	CASMRGLAGGLRYTGELFF	TGTGCCAGTATGCGGGGGCTAGCGGGGGGCCTTCGATACACCGGGGAGCTGTTTTTT
TRBV5-4	TRBJ2-5	.	.	CASSLEPRSTGETQYF	TGTGCCAGCAGCTTGGAGCCCCGGAGCACAGGGGAGACCCAGTACTTC
TRBV5-8	TRBJ1-2	.	.	CASSSGSLNYGYTF	TGTGCCAGCAGCTCGGGGAGCCTAAACTATGGCTACACCTTC
TRBV19	TRBJ1-6	.	.	CASTEPGVRSPLHF	TGTGCCAGTACGGAGCCCGGGGTAAGGTCACCCCTCCACTTT
TRBV25-1	TRBJ2-1	.	TRBD2	CASTAHGTSGRSYNEQFF	TGTGCCAGCACGGCACACGGGACTAGCGGCCGCTCCTACAATGAGCAGTTCTTC
TRBV5-5	TRBJ2-1	few	TRBD1	CASSLGQGLDNEQFF	TGTGCCAGCAGCTTGGGACAGGGGTTAGACAATGAGCAGTTCTTC
TRBV7-9	TRBJ2-2	.	.	CAELLGAATGELFF	TGTGCCGAGCTATTGGGGGCCGCCACCGGGGAGCTGTTTTTT
TRBV27	TRBJ1-2	.	TRBD1	CASRISGGGYTF	TGTGCCAGCAGGATTTCAGGGGGTGGCTACACCTTC
TRBV13	TRBJ1-2	.	TRBD1	CASSLQGVNYGYTF	TGTGCCAGCAGCCTACAGGGGGTTAACTATGGCTACACCTTC
TRBV27	TRBJ1-1	.	.	CASRPAMNTEAFF	TGTGCCAGCAGGCCCGCTATGAACACTGAAGCTTTCTTT
TRBV4-3	TRBJ2-7	.	TRBD1	CASSQEPGQGGYEQYF	TGCGCCAGCAGCCAAGAACCGGGACAGGGTGGATACGAGCAGTACTTC
TRBV30	TRBJ2-7	few	TRBD1	CAWSALDRISYEQYF	TGTGCCTGGAGTGCTCTGGACAGGATCTCCTACGAGCAGTACTTC
TRBV6-1	TRBJ2-3	.	.	CASSDPPVFADTQYF	TGTGCCAGCAGTGATCCCCCGGTTTTTGCAGATACGCAGTATTTT
TRBV20-1	TRBJ2-1	.	TRBD1	CSASFATGKNEQFF	TGCAGTGCTAGTTTCGCGACAGGGAAGAATGAGCAGTTCTTC
TRBV18	TRBJ1-4	.	.	CASSPKQGAKLFF	TGTGCCAGCTCACCCAAACAGGGCGCAAAACTGTTTTTT
TRBV21-1	TRBJ2-4	few	.	CASSKDKRTASTKNIQYF	TGTGCCAGCAGCAAAGACAAGAGGACAGCGTCAACCAAAAACATTCAGTACTTC
TRBV2	TRBJ1-6	once	.	CASIPTRRYNSPLHF	TGTGCCAGCATCCCCACCCGGCGGTATAATTCACCCCTCCACTTT
TRBV5-5	TRBJ1-2	.	.	CASSLGPRRDGYTF	TGTGCCAGCAGCTTGGGTCCCCGGAGGGATGGCTACACCTTC
TRBV6-5	TRBJ2-5	.	.	CASSYAGRPEETQYF	TGTGCCAGCAGTTACGCGGGGAGGCCTGAAGAGACCCAGTACTTC
TRBV28	TRBJ2-7	.	TRBD1	CASSLGQRSYEQYF	TGTGCCAGCAGTTTGGGACAGCGTTCCTACGAGCAGTACTTC
TRBV10-3	TRBJ2-7	.	.	CAIRGPASYEQYF	TGTGCCATCAGGGGGCCGGCTTCCTACGAGCAGTACTTC
TRBV3-1/TRBV3-2	TRBJ2-7	.	TRBD2	CASSQTGGGQYF	TGTGCCAGCAGCCAAACGGGAGGTGGGCAGTACTTC